A single sample is the source of the 9 T cell receptor beta chains below, sequenced in a study of OX40 agonist ivuxolimab in advanced cancers. This table comes from immunoSEQ multiplex PCR, and its TCRdb copy is limited to in-frame clones, with some not included. The sample lists roughly 100,000 clones; 90% were seen once. The material sequenced was CD4+ or CD8+ T cells sorted from blood, taken in a trial of the OX40 agonist ivuxolimab. The origin of the receptors is an adult with an advanced solid tumor such as melanoma, head and neck, liver or kidney cancer.

The chain recombines TRBV6-5 with TRBJ1-1; no definite D call. The germline V and J ends were trimmed by 6 bases and 0 bases, with 5 bases remaining between them. The CDR3 totals 12 residues. Germline CDR1 MNHEY, CDR2 SVGAGI. CDR3 DNA sequence: TGTGCCAGCAGGTCGGTGAACACTGAAGCTTTCTTT. It codes for CASRSVNTEAFF.

The V call is TRBV7-9, the J call TRBJ2-3, with D perhaps TRBD1 or TRBD2 (5 bases each). The germline CDR1 and CDR2 sequences are SEHNR and FQNEAQ (reference sequence). The CDR3 contains 18 residues. The V end was cut by 2 bases, the J end by 1 base, with 19 bases between. This chain's CDR3 is CASSLMIGAGVGTDTQYF. Written as DNA, the CDR3 is TGTGCCAGCAGCTTAATGATCGGGGCTGGAGTTGGCACAGATACGCAGTATTTT.

This chain joins TRBV7-9 and TRBJ2-7; 7 nucleotides match TRBD2. V was clipped by 5 bases and J by 6 bases; unmatched bases: 10. This CDR3 has 14 amino acids. The V gene's germline CDR1 is SEHNR and CDR2 FQNEAQ (reference sequence). CDR3 DNA sequence: TGTGCCAGCAGCCTCCCGTGGGGGAGGGGCGAGCAGTACTTC. It specifies CASSLPWGRGEQYF.

This chain uses TRBV6-4 with TRBJ2-3, with 7 bases fitting TRBD2. The CDR3 consists of 14 residues. Trimming took 3 bases from V and 0 from J; bases not matched to a gene: 0. Per the germline V gene, CDR1 is MRHNA and CDR2 is SNTAGT. CDR3 bases: TGTGCCAGCAGTGAAGCGGGAAGCACAGATACGCAGTATTTT. Its translation: CASSEAGSTDTQYF.

The J gene is TRBJ1-1, the V gene TRBV28; D remains ambiguous. Germline CDR1 MDHEN, CDR2 SYDVKM. This CDR3 comprises 14 residues. Trimming cost V 4 bases and J 5 bases, with 14 bases left between them. The CDR3 DNA follows: TGTGCCAGCAGTTGGTTATCGGAGTGGACTGAAGCTTTCTTT. Protein product: CASSWLSEWTEAFF.

The V call is TRBV6-5, the J call TRBJ1-5; tentative D call: TRBD1 (6 bases). The CDR3 has 15 amino acids. CDR1 and CDR2 from the germline V gene are MNHEY and SVGAGI. Trimming cost V 5 bases and J 0 bases, with 11 bases left between them. CDR3: CASSRQAYSNQPQHF. In DNA form, the CDR3 reads TGTGCCAGCAGTCGACAGGCTTATAGCAATCAGCCCCAGCATTTT.

The rearrangement links TRBV9 to TRBJ2-7, with D unclear. The germline V gene encodes CDR1 SGDLS and CDR2 YYNGEE. V lost 2 bases and J 0 bases, leaving 6 bases between the germline ends. The CDR3 is made up of 13 amino acids. In DNA, the CDR3 is TGTGCCAGCAGCGTGGGGAACTCCTACGAGCAGTACTTC. This gives the protein CASSVGNSYEQYF.

Only one count was recorded for this clone. The rearrangement uses TRBV30 and TRBJ2-5; 11 bases agree with TRBD2. With the DNA end fitting TRBJ2-7 better, the J assignment may be wrong. Germline V gene data show CDR1 as GTSNPN and CDR2 as SVGIG (reference sequence). The CDR3 contains 14 residues. The CDR3 reads CAWTTSGSSYEQYF. CDR3 in DNA: TGTGCCTGGACCACTAGCGGGAGTTCTTACGAGCAGTACTTC.

This clone was recorded once. The rearrangement uses TRBV29-1 and TRBJ2-5; D not certain. Germline V lookup: CDR1 SQVTM, CDR2 ANQGSEA. Trimming took 4 bases from V and 1 from J, leaving 7 bases between them. This CDR3 comprises 12 residues. The CDR3 coding sequence is TGCAGCGTTGTCCTCCCCCAAGAGACCCAGTACTTC. Residues: CSVVLPQETQYF.